The rows below give T cell receptor beta chains drawn from one sample of a study of blood T cell repertoires in COVID-19. TCRdb's copy holds only in-frame clones and misses some; the assay was immunoSEQ multiplex PCR. This table has over 200,000 clones, about nine tenths appearing once. Sample: peripheral blood. Every receptor here comes from a man aged 25 to 40 who had recovered from COVID-19. CDR3s include the opening cysteine and the closing phenylalanine or tryptophan. D genes are given only for firm matches. The size of a clone is reported for some rows only, either as once, few or many, or as a class for expanded clones.

TRBD1 | TRBJ1-2 | - | TRBV7-8 | TGTGCCAGCAGCTTTAGAACCGGGACAGGCGTCCGGGGGGTGACCTTC | CASSFRTGTGVRGVTF
- | TRBJ1-2 | - | TRBV5-4 | TGTGCCAGCAGCTTGGTGGCCGGGTCCTATGGCTACACCTTC | CASSLVAGSYGYTF
- | TRBJ2-3 | once | TRBV11-2 | TGTGCCAGCAGCCCCAGACAGACAGATACGCAGTATTTT | CASSPRQTDTQYF
- | TRBJ1-1 | - | TRBV7-8 | TGTGCCAGCAGCTTAAGTACAGGGAACACTGAAGCTTTCTTT | CASSLSTGNTEAFF
- | TRBJ1-2 | - | TRBV30 | TGTGCCTGGAGTAAAAGGCAGGGTTCCTATGGCTACACCTTC | CAWSKRQGSYGYTF
TRBD2 | TRBJ2-7 | - | TRBV4-1 | TGCGCCAGCACTGCTTCGATCGGGGGGGGCCACGAGCAGTACTTC | CASTASIGGGHEQYF
- | TRBJ2-7 | - | TRBV4-1 | TGCGCCAGCAGCCAAGAACAGGAGTTTTACGAGCAGTACTTC | CASSQEQEFYEQYF
TRBD2 | TRBJ2-1 | - | TRBV27 | TGTGCCAGCAGTAAGGATCTAGCGGGGTACAATGAGCAGTTCTTC | CASSKDLAGYNEQFF
- | TRBJ1-1 | - | TRBV7-9 | TGTGCCAGCAGCCCCCTCCTCAACAGGAACACTGAAGCTTTCTTT | CASSPLLNRNTEAFF
- | TRBJ1-2 | - | TRBV10-3 | TGTGCCATCAGTGAGAAACAGGACTATGGCTACACCTTC | CAISEKQDYGYTF
TRBD2 | TRBJ2-5 | - | TRBV6-5 | TGTGCCAGCAGTTATGGGAGGGGAGAACGGGAAGAGACCCAGTACTTC | CASSYGRGEREETQYF
TRBD1 | TRBJ1-2 | - | TRBV5-6 | TGTGCCAGCAGCGCAGGGACAGGGCGCTATGGCTACACCTTC | CASSAGTGRYGYTF
TRBD1 | TRBJ2-1 | - | TRBV10-1 | TGCGCCAGCAGCGCCTACGGGACAGGGGACTACAATGAGCAGTTCTTC | CASSAYGTGDYNEQFF
- | TRBJ2-5 | - | TRBV25-1 | TGTGCCAGCATCCGGGCAGGGGAAGAGACCCAGTACTTC | CASIRAGEETQYF
TRBD1 | TRBJ2-7 | - | TRBV3-1/TRBV3-2 | TGTGCCAGCAGCCCTGGGACAGTCCCGACCTACGAGCAGTACTTC | CASSPGTVPTYEQYF
- | TRBJ2-3 | - | TRBV5-5 | TGTGCCAGCATCATATCAGTCACAGGGAGGGCCACAGATACGCAGTATTTT | CASIISVTGRATDTQYF
TRBD1 | TRBJ1-2 | - | TRBV30 | TGTGCCTGGATGGGGGACAGGGGGCTTGGCGGCTACACCTTC | CAWMGDRGLGGYTF
- | TRBJ1-2 | few | TRBV5-4 | TGTGCCAGCAGCTTGCCCGACGGAACAGGAAGAGATGGCTACACCTTC | CASSLPDGTGRDGYTF
- | TRBJ1-1 | - | TRBV9 | TGTGCCAGCAGCGTAGATCCCTACGGGAACACTGAAGCTTTCTTT | CASSVDPYGNTEAFF
- | TRBJ2-3 | - | TRBV19 | TGTGCCAGCCGGACAGCCGGGGGCACAGATACGCAGTATTTT | CASRTAGGTDTQYF
- | TRBJ1-3 | - | TRBV3-1/TRBV3-2 | TGTGCCAGCAGCCAACTCGGTAGCTCTGGAAACACCATATATTTT | CASSQLGSSGNTIYF
- | TRBJ1-5 | - | TRBV30 | TGTGCCTGGAGTGTACCTGACAGGAATAATCAGCCCCAGCATTTT | CAWSVPDRNNQPQHF
TRBD2 | TRBJ2-1 | - | TRBV5-5 | TGTGCCAGCAGCCATACTAGCGGGGGGCGTGGGGAGCAGTTCTTC | CASSHTSGGRGEQFF
TRBD2 | TRBJ2-3 | - | TRBV10-3 | TGTGCCATCAGGGGGGACTATTCAACTAGCACAGATACGCAGTATTTT | CAIRGDYSTSTDTQYF
- | TRBJ2-7 | - | TRBV6-5 | TGTGCCAGCAGTTACACCAGGGCCGGGAGCTCCTACGAGCAGTACTTC | CASSYTRAGSSYEQYF